The 28 T cell receptor beta chains given below trace back to one sample, sequenced in a study of blood T cell repertoires in COVID-19. The protocol was immunoSEQ multiplex PCR, while the TCRdb copy is restricted to in-frame clones and leaves out a portion. The sample carries approximately 210,000 clones, about nine tenths recorded once. The sequencing sample was made of peripheral blood. The receptors were sampled from a woman aged 40 to 49 with acute or convalescent COVID-19.

V usage is TRBV6-5 and J usage is TRBJ2-3; TRBD1 agrees at 12 bases. Per the germline V gene, CDR1 is MNHEY and CDR2 is SVGAGI. The CDR3 extends over 15 amino acids. J was trimmed by 5 bases and V by 5 bases; bases with no gene match: 5. CDR3 coding DNA: TGTGCCAGCAGTAGGGGACAGGGGGCTTTAGATACGCAGTATTTT. Encoded protein: CASSRGQGALDTQYF.

J is TRBJ2-3 and V is TRBV27, with TRBD2 matching 9 bases. From germline, CDR1 is MNHEY and CDR2 SMNVEV (reference sequence). V shed 5 bases and J 3 bases; nucleotides not matched to a gene: 9. The CDR3 sequence is 16 residues long. CDR3 sequence (DNA): TGTGCCAGCAGTCCCTCTAGCGGGGAGAAAACAGATACGCAGTATTTT. This encodes CASSPSSGEKTDTQYF.

The V gene is TRBV10-2, the J gene TRBJ2-2; 7 bases fit TRBD1. V gave up 5 bases and J gave up 7 bases; unmatched junction bases: 4. Per the germline V gene, CDR1 is WSHSY and CDR2 is SAAADI. This CDR3 has 13 amino acids. The CDR3 spells CASSPRQGGELFF. CDR3 sequence (DNA): TGCGCCAGCAGTCCCCGACAGGGCGGGGAGCTGTTTTTT.

The rearrangement links TRBV4-1 to TRBJ1-1; 8 bases match TRBD1. The V gene end was trimmed by 4 bases and the J gene end by 0 bases; junction bases not matched to a gene: 4. The CDR3 extends over 15 amino acids. Germline V CDR1 and CDR2: MGHRA, YSYEKL. The CDR3 spells CASSLGDRLNTEAFF. The CDR3, as DNA: TGCGCCAGCAGCCTGGGGGACAGGTTGAACACTGAAGCTTTCTTT.

The CDR3, as DNA: TGTGCCAGCAGCGCACTCAGGGGAAATGAGCAGTACGTC. Amino acids: CASSALRGNEQYV. V is TRBV6-6 and J is TRBJ2-7; a weak D match, TRBD1 (6 bases). The CDR3 has 13 residues. Germline-derived CDR1 and CDR2 are MNHNY and SVGAGI (reference sequence). V was trimmed by 6 bases and J by 7 bases, leaving 16 bases between them.

This rearrangement joins TRBV29-1 to TRBJ2-3; TRBD2 matches 13 bases. The CDR3 sequence is 15 residues long. Germline-derived CDR1 and CDR2 are SQVTM and ANQGSEA. V was pared by 4 bases and J by 5 bases, with 6 bases of the junction left unmatched. The CDR3 loop is CSVAPGLAGRDTQYF. CDR3 sequence (DNA): TGCAGCGTTGCGCCGGGACTAGCGGGAAGAGATACGCAGTATTTT.

The V call is TRBV6-5, the J call TRBJ2-5; TRBD2 matches 12 bases. The CDR3 consists of 14 residues. Germline CDR1 MNHEY, CDR2 SVGAGI. Trimming at V came to 7 bases and at J to 2 bases, leaving 2 bases not matched to a gene. CDR3 region: CASKLAGGQETQYF. For the CDR3, the DNA is TGTGCCAGCAAACTAGCGGGGGGACAAGAGACCCAGTACTTC.

The J gene is TRBJ1-6, the V gene TRBV7-9; no clear D. Trimming removed 3 bases at V and 1 base at J, with 10 bases between. The CDR3 has 16 amino acids. Germline lookup yields CDR1 SEHNR and CDR2 FQNEAQ (reference sequence). In DNA form, the CDR3 reads TGTGCCAGCAGCTTCGGGAGGGCATCCTATAATTCACCCCTCCACTTT. It codes for CASSFGRASYNSPLHF.

The rearrangement links TRBV7-6 to TRBJ2-2; a weak D match, TRBD2 (6 bases). The germline CDR1 and CDR2 sequences are SGHVS and FNYEAQ. The CDR3 is 15 amino acids. The germline V and J ends were trimmed by 1 base and 4 bases, with 10 bases remaining between them. CDR3 region: CASSLGQGGTGELFF. The CDR3 DNA sequence: TGTGCCAGCAGCTTAGGTCAGGGAGGCACCGGGGAGCTGTTTTTT. Together with reference TRBV7-6 and TRBJ2-2, the CDR3 gives the full variable domain: GAGVSQSPRYKVTKRGQDVALRCDPISGHVSLYWYRQALGQGPEFLTYFNYEAQQDKSGLPNDRFSAERPEGSISTLTIQRTEQRDSAMYRCASSLGQGGTGELFFGEGSRLTVL.

The chain joins TRBV7-2 to TRBJ2-2; unclear D gene. The CDR3 covers 15 residues. Trimming removed 3 bases at V and 9 bases at J, with 17 bases between. Germline V CDR1 and CDR2: SGHTA, FQGNSA. The CDR3 region is CASSFKATAVRELFF. Here the CDR3 DNA reads TGTGCCAGCAGCTTTAAAGCGACGGCCGTGAGGGAGCTGTTTTTT.

The rearrangement uses TRBV29-1 and TRBJ2-5; tentatively, D is TRBD1 (5 bases). V gave up 4 bases and J gave up 1 base, with 7 bases separating them. This CDR3 is 12 amino acids long. The germline gives CDR1 SQVTM, CDR2 ANQGSEA. CDR3 sequence: CSVGTIQETQYF. CDR3 nucleotides: TGCAGCGTTGGGACAATCCAAGAGACCCAGTACTTC.

The CDR3, as DNA: TGTGCCACCGGAGGCGAGCTGACAACTAATGAAAAACTGTTTTTT. This codes for CATGGELTTNEKLFF. The chain combines TRBV2 with TRBJ1-4; D uncertain. The germline gives CDR1 SNHLY, CDR2 FYNNEI. The ends were cut back, 10 bases at V and 0 bases at J, with 15 bases in the middle. This CDR3 region has 15 residues.

V usage is TRBV7-8 and J usage is TRBJ1-2, with 9 bases aligning to TRBD1. V lost 1 base, J lost 3 bases, and 15 bases stayed unmatched. The CDR3 spans 19 residues. Germline values: CDR1 SGHVS, CDR2 FQNEAQ. CDR3 in amino acids: CASSLGARDRALTDYGYTF. The CDR3 nucleotides are TGTGCCAGCAGCTTAGGGGCCCGGGACAGGGCCCTCACGGACTATGGCTACACCTTC.

The J gene is TRBJ1-6, the V gene TRBV12-5; D remains unclear. Germline V gene sequence: CDR1 LGHNT, CDR2 FRNRAP. With 0 bases removed from V and 6 bases from J, the gap between germline ends came to 18 bases. This CDR3 is built from 18 residues. The CDR3: CASGLVLGADLSNSPLHF. CDR3 sequence (DNA): TGTGCTAGTGGTTTGGTATTGGGAGCGGACCTTAGTAATTCACCCCTCCACTTT.

This clone was observed a single time. Other DNA sequences of this sample code for an identical CDR3. The rearrangement uses TRBV6-5 and TRBJ1-3; a weak D match, TRBD1 (5 bases). The CDR3 runs 14 residues. V was pared by 5 bases and J by 1 base, with 9 bases between. Germline CDR1 is MNHEY and CDR2 is SVGAGI. CDR3 sequence: CASSPGGSGNTIYF. In DNA form, the CDR3 reads TGTGCCAGCAGTCCGGGGGGATCTGGAAACACCATATATTTT.

The J gene is TRBJ1-2, the V gene TRBV4-1; a possible D gene is TRBD1 (5 bases). CDR1 is MGHRA and CDR2 is YSYEKL in the germline V gene. The CDR3 spans 14 residues. Trimming took 0 bases from V and 7 from J, leaving 12 bases between them. The CDR3 reads CASSQDQGALGYTF. The CDR3, as DNA: TGCGCCAGCAGCCAAGATCAGGGCGCCCTTGGCTACACCTTC.

This rearrangement joins TRBV10-2 to TRBJ2-3, with D tentatively TRBD2 (7 bases). Between the trimmed V and J ends, which lost 7 bases and 0 bases, there was a span of 14 bases. Germline V gives CDR1 WSHSY, CDR2 SAAADI. CDR3 length: 15 residues. CDR3: CASKGGGQSTDTQYF. CDR3 coding DNA: TGCGCCAGCAAGGGAGGGGGACAAAGCACAGATACGCAGTATTTT.

The chain employs TRBV10-1 and TRBJ2-2; D possibly corresponds to TRBD1 (5 bases). The CDR3 is 16 amino acids. Looked up from germline, CDR1 is WNHNN and CDR2 is SYGVQD (reference sequence). Trimming shortened V by 0 bases and J by 6 bases, and 14 bases separated the two germline ends. Written as DNA, the CDR3 is TGCGCCAGCAGTGAGTCGTGGGGCCTATCGGCCGGGGAGCTGTTTTTT. Protein product: CASSESWGLSAGELFF.

The sample holds one count of this clone. This sequence joins TRBV5-1 and TRBJ1-2; 8 bases agree with TRBD1. This CDR3 is 15 amino acids long. V lost 4 bases, J lost 4 bases, and 9 bases stayed unmatched. In germline, CDR1 is SGHRS, CDR2 YFSETQ. This CDR3 reads CASSPSTGGIYGYTF. In DNA form, the CDR3 reads TGCGCCAGCAGCCCATCCACAGGGGGAATCTATGGCTACACCTTC.

The J gene is TRBJ1-5, the V gene TRBV2; 12 nucleotides align to TRBD1. The CDR3 sequence is 15 residues long. With 6 bases clipped from V and 4 bases from J, the junction kept 4 bases outside the gene matches. The germline V gene encodes CDR1 SNHLY and CDR2 FYNNEI. In nucleotides, the CDR3 is TGTGCCAGCAGGGGGACAGGGGGCGGGAATCAGCCCCAGCATTTT. This sequence encodes CASRGTGGGNQPQHF. The entire variable domain, with the rest obtained from reference TRBV2 and TRBJ1-5, is as follows: EPEVTQTPSHQVTQMGQEVILRCVPISNHLYFYWYRQILGQKVEFLVSFYNNEISEKSEIFDDQFSVERPDGSNFTLKIRSTKLEDSAMYFCASRGTGGGNQPQHFGDGTRLSIL.

The chain couples TRBV25-1 to TRBJ1-6, with a weak D call TRBD1 (6 bases). V dropped 8 bases and J dropped 0 bases, with 11 bases sitting between them. The CDR3 has 15 residues. Germline values: CDR1 MGHDK, CDR2 SYGVNS. CDR3 sequence: CASRPQGSYNSPLHF. For the CDR3, the DNA is TGTGCCAGCCGTCCACAGGGCTCCTATAATTCACCCCTCCACTTT.

The CDR3 loop is CASSFQGPEAFF. Here the CDR3 DNA reads TGTGCCAGCAGTTTTCAGGGTCCTGAAGCTTTCTTT. This sequence joins TRBV28 and TRBJ1-1; a weak D match, TRBD1 (5 bases). CDR1 and CDR2 from the germline V gene are MDHEN and SYDVKM. With 3 bases removed from V and 6 bases from J, the gap between germline ends came to 8 bases. The CDR3 is 12 residues long.

V gene TRBV5-4 combines with J gene TRBJ2-2; 8 nucleotides match TRBD2. CDR1 and CDR2 from the germline V gene are SGHNT and YYREEE (reference sequence). With 0 bases clipped from V and 0 bases from J, the junction kept 4 bases outside the gene matches. The length of the CDR3 is 17 residues. The chain's CDR3 is CASSLGLLAANTGELFF. As DNA, the CDR3 is TGTGCCAGCAGCTTGGGGTTACTAGCGGCGAACACCGGGGAGCTGTTTTTT.

The DNA of the CDR3 is TGTGCCAGCAGTTCCAGGGGCTTTTCGGGAAACACCATATATTTT. This gives the protein CASSSRGFSGNTIYF. The chain joins TRBV27 to TRBJ1-3, with D maybe TRBD1 (6 bases). The CDR3 contains 15 residues. V was clipped by 4 bases and J by 4 bases, with 14 bases between them. Germline CDR1 and CDR2: MNHEY and SMNVEV (reference sequence).

V and J are TRBV6-2 or TRBV6-3 and TRBJ2-1; a weak D match, TRBD1 (6 bases). Germline CDR1 is MNHEY and CDR2 is SVGEGT. This CDR3 comprises 15 residues. The V and J ends lost 6 bases and 10 bases respectively, with 22 bases between them. CDR3 DNA: TGTGCCAGCAGCCCACCCGGAGTGGGGGCCGCCGAGCAGTTCTTC. Translation gives CASSPPGVGAAEQFF.

The rearrangement links TRBV9 to TRBJ2-2; D is uncertain. The CDR3 runs 14 residues. Germline CDR1 reads SGDLS; CDR2 reads YYNGEE. Trimming shortened V by 1 base and J by 0 bases, and 4 bases separated the two germline ends. The CDR3 sequence is CASSVPTNTGELFF. CDR3 in DNA: TGTGCCAGCAGCGTACCAACGAACACCGGGGAGCTGTTTTTT.

V and J are TRBV5-3 and TRBJ2-5; 7 bases align to TRBD2. TRBV5-3 counts as an open reading frame of uncertain function. This CDR3 is built from 16 residues. V shed 0 bases, J shed 4 bases, and the junction held 9 bases outside the gene matches. CDR3 sequence: CARSLASFGGGETQYF. In DNA form, the CDR3 reads TGTGCCAGAAGCTTGGCCTCATTTGGCGGGGGAGAGACCCAGTACTTC.

This clone occurred a few times. The chain has TRBV7-8 and TRBJ1-6; 9 bases match TRBD1. With V trimmed by 3 bases and J by 7 bases, 1 base remained unmatched. The CDR3 totals 14 residues. Looked up from germline, CDR1 is SGHVS and CDR2 is FQNEAQ. CDR3 region: CASSLGTGNSPLHF. As DNA, the CDR3 is TGTGCCAGCAGCTTGGGGACAGGGAATTCACCCCTCCACTTT.